This T cell receptor (beta chain) came from a study of human T cells and chemical hapten exposure. Study-wide context: Read at 6 days, the patch tests placed 0.01% DPC on the upper back.

This clonotype was found many times. Its cognate antigen is unknown. TCRdb reprocessed the RACE reads with MiXCR, giving one entry per CDR3 protein. The profile covers approximately 320,000 distinct CDR3 sequences, with around 5.5% appearing a single time and about 8.7% taken by the ten largest. Time point in this sample: pre-sensitization, week 0. The sample's treatment: therapeutic diphenylcyclopropenone sensitization with weekly scalp DPC. The CDR3 consists of 13 residues. With 4 bases removed from V and 5 bases from J, the gap between germline ends came to 9 bases. Study-level findings and limits: Since the donors had alopecia, their immune response may not be the same as that of healthy people.

This rearrangement joins TRBV12-3 or TRBV12-4 to TRBJ1-5; D uncertain. The sample in question was whole blood, obtained in connection with sensitization to the hapten diphenylcyclopropenone (DPC). The origin of this receptor is a woman between 18 and 29 years old with alopecia areata. Some clones in this sample may be carry-over from other donors' samples. In DNA, the CDR3 is TGTGCCAGCAGTTCCCCGAATGATCAGCCCCAGCATTTT. It yields the protein CASSSPNDQPQHF.